This T cell receptor (beta chain) was captured in a study of spatial heterogeneity in lung cancer. On the study more broadly: As counted in raw reads, each unique TCR and UMI combination appeared more than ten times on average.

On this clonotype itself: Its antigen remains unidentified. This clone may be a read error of a much larger clone one base away.

Study-level results: Tumor mutation count correlated with how many alpha and beta TCRs expanded intratumorally.

TCRdb independently ran MiXCR on the 5' RACE reads; one entry per CDR3 protein. In the table there are about 24,000 distinct CDR3 sequences, 8.8% of which are singletons. Indicated time point: sample taken at primary tumor resection. The sequenced material consisted of unsorted whole RNA from tumor, nontumor lung or frozen PBMC. Germline V gene data show CDR1 as SGHAT and CDR2 as FQDESV (reference sequence). This CDR3 is 11 amino acids long. Sequencing used lung tumor tissue, obtained at surgery. The chain combines TRBV11-1 with TRBJ2-7; D perhaps matches TRBD2 (6 bases). The sequence was obtained from a male donor with early-stage non-small cell lung cancer. For the CDR3, the DNA is TGTGTCACTTCGGAGGGCTACGAGCAGTACTTC. Translating it yields CVTSEGYEQYF.